The rows below give T cell receptor beta chains drawn from one sample of a study of blood T cell repertoires in COVID-19. Measured with immunoSEQ multiplex PCR; TCRdb has only the in-frame clones, and not every one. The sample lists about 120,000 clones, more than 75% seen once, with over 7.5% in the top ten. The specimen sequenced was peripheral blood. Receptor source: a woman aged 40 to 50 with acute or convalescent COVID-19. CDR3s include the opening cysteine and the closing phenylalanine or tryptophan. A D gene is named only where the DNA matches it firmly. Not all rows give a size; the values are once, few, many and, for expanded clones, a class.

>TRBJ2-7|TRBV15|NA|NA
CATSRDGYEQYF
TGTGCCACCAGCAGAGACGGCTACGAGCAGTACTTC
>TRBJ2-1|TRBV11-3|NA|TRBD2
CASSIAGSSYNEQFF
TGTGCCAGCAGCATAGCGGGGAGCTCCTACAATGAGCAGTTCTTC
>TRBJ2-1|TRBV4-3|NA|NA
CASSIGGGDANEQFF
TGCGCCAGCAGTATAGGTGGCGGGGATGCCAATGAGCAGTTCTTC
>TRBJ2-3|TRBV11-3|once|TRBD1
CASSKSHQGATDTQYF
TGTGCCAGCAGCAAATCTCACCAGGGGGCAACAGATACGCAGTATTTT
>TRBJ1-1|TRBV4-2|once|TRBD1
CASSQRQGAHTEAFF
TGTGCCAGCAGCCAGCGACAGGGGGCGCACACTGAAGCTTTCTTT
>TRBJ2-7|TRBV6-1|NA|NA
CASSENDRFDEQYF
TGTGCCAGCAGTGAGAACGACAGATTCGACGAGCAGTACTTC
>TRBJ2-5|TRBV9|NA|NA
CASSVEPRAVETQYF
TGTGCCAGCAGCGTAGAACCCAGGGCGGTTGAGACCCAGTACTTC
>TRBJ1-5|TRBV9|NA|NA
CASSATGYNRPQHF
TGTGCCAGCAGCGCAACGGGGTACAATCGGCCCCAGCATTTT
>TRBJ2-7|TRBV6-1|NA|NA
CASSEKERTDQYF
TGTGCCAGCAGTGAAAAGGAAAGGACAGATCAGTACTTC
>TRBJ1-1|TRBV5-1|NA|TRBD1
CASSSGQGGTEAFF
TGCGCCAGCAGCAGCGGACAGGGTGGCACTGAAGCTTTCTTT
>TRBJ2-7|TRBV5-1|NA|NA
CASSLGQGGSYEQYF
TGCGCCAGCAGCTTGGGACAGGGAGGCTCCTACGAGCAGTACTTC
>TRBJ2-7|TRBV7-9|NA|NA
CASSSRGSSGEQYF
TGTGCCAGCAGCTCCAGGGGCTCTTCAGGGGAGCAGTACTTC
>TRBJ1-3|TRBV9|NA|NA
CASSVAQSGNTIYF
TGTGCCAGCAGCGTAGCGCAGTCTGGAAACACCATATATTTT
>TRBJ1-1|TRBV18|few|NA
CASSPSTSRAEAFF
TGTGCCAGCTCACCATCGACTTCGAGGGCTGAAGCTTTCTTT
>TRBJ2-2|TRBV5-4|once|TRBD2
CASSFLTSGGRNTGELFF
TGTGCCAGCAGCTTTTTGACTAGCGGGGGGCGAAACACCGGGGAGCTGTTTTTT
>TRBJ1-1|TRBV2|NA|TRBD1
CASGAAGGGYTEAFF
TGTGCCAGCGGAGCGGCAGGGGGCGGGTACACTGAAGCTTTCTTT
>TRBJ2-3|TRBV13|NA|NA
CASSRPSGSGGDTQYF
TGTGCCAGCAGCCGCCCTAGCGGGTCAGGGGGAGATACGCAGTATTTT
>TRBJ1-2|TRBV2|NA|NA
CASSRANYGYTF
TGTGCCAGCAGCCGAGCCAACTATGGCTACACCTTC
>TRBJ1-6|TRBV5-4|NA|NA
CASSLELDNSPLHF
TGTGCCAGCAGCTTGGAACTGGATAATTCACCCCTCCACTTT
>TRBJ1-1|TRBV5-1|NA|NA
CASSSEVNTEAFF
TGCGCCAGCAGCTCAGAAGTTAACACTGAAGCTTTCTTT
>TRBJ2-2|TRBV7-9|NA|TRBD1
CASSRLRTGATGELFF
TGTGCCAGCAGCCGTCTTCGGACAGGAGCCACCGGGGAGCTGTTTTTT
>TRBJ2-7|TRBV5-1|NA|TRBD1
CASSLGTGMSEQYF
TGCGCCAGCAGCTTGGGGACAGGGATGAGCGAGCAGTACTTC
>TRBJ2-2|TRBV5-4|NA|NA
CASSFYRVGTGELFF
TGTGCCAGCAGCTTCTACAGGGTTGGCACCGGGGAGCTGTTTTTT
>TRBJ1-5|TRBV15|few|TRBD1
CATSRSGTVDQPQHF
TGTGCCACCAGCAGGTCCGGGACAGTCGATCAGCCCCAGCATTTT
>TRBJ1-5|TRBV5-5|NA|NA
CASGFTGNQPQHF
TGTGCCAGCGGCTTTACAGGCAATCAGCCCCAGCATTTT
>TRBJ2-1|TRBV2|NA|TRBD2
CASRAPGGGYNEQFF
TGTGCCAGCAGGGCCCCGGGGGGGGGATACAATGAGCAGTTCTTC
>TRBJ1-2|TRBV6-5|NA|NA
CASRVQGNYGYTF
TGTGCCAGCAGAGTACAGGGTAACTATGGCTACACCTTC
>TRBJ1-2|TRBV12-3/TRBV12-4|NA|TRBD1
CASSQGQVGYTF
TGTGCCAGCAGCCAAGGACAGGTGGGCTACACCTTC
>TRBJ1-1|TRBV6-5|few|NA
CASRTMRTEAFF
TGTGCCAGCAGAACAATGAGGACTGAAGCTTTCTTT
>TRBJ2-7|TRBV29-1|once|NA
CSVAGGGYYEQYF
TGCAGCGTTGCTGGTGGGGGCTACTACGAGCAGTACTTC
>TRBJ1-1|TRBV6-6|NA|NA
CAGVMNTEAFF
TGTGCCGGAGTTATGAACACTGAAGCTTTCTTT
>TRBJ2-3|TRBV18|NA|NA
CASSPTFRDTQYF
TGTGCCAGCTCACCTACCTTTAGAGATACGCAGTATTTT
>TRBJ2-7|TRBV5-4|NA|TRBD1
CASSLRDSSYEQYF
TGTGCCAGCAGCTTGAGGGACAGCTCCTACGAGCAGTACTTC
>TRBJ1-2|TRBV19|NA|TRBD1
CASSPFRRDRSYGYTF
TGTGCCAGTAGTCCTTTCCGTAGGGACAGATCCTATGGCTACACCTTC
>TRBJ1-2|TRBV27|NA|NA
CASSLGGGYGYTF
TGTGCCAGCAGTTTGGGGGGTGGCTATGGCTACACCTTC
>TRBJ1-3|TRBV6-5|NA|NA
CASRTTGDTIYF
TGTGCCAGCAGGACGACAGGAGACACCATATATTTT
>TRBJ1-1|TRBV7-3|NA|NA
CASSIYSYTEAFF
TGTGCCAGCAGCATCTACAGTTACACTGAAGCTTTCTTT
>TRBJ1-1|TRBV19|NA|NA
CASSTLHPNTEAFF
TGTGCCAGTAGTACATTACACCCGAACACTGAAGCTTTCTTT
>TRBJ2-1|TRBV3-1/TRBV3-2|NA|TRBD2
CASSQVAGGPDYNEQFF
TGTGCCAGCAGCCAAGTAGCGGGGGGGCCTGACTACAATGAGCAGTTCTTC
>TRBJ1-2|TRBV30|NA|NA
CAWSWQGGYGYTF
TGTGCCTGGAGTTGGCAGGGTGGCTATGGCTACACCTTC
>TRBJ1-2|TRBV7-2|NA|NA
CASSPSAGDNYGYTF
TGTGCCAGCAGCCCGAGCGCGGGGGATAACTATGGCTACACCTTC
>TRBJ1-1|TRBV24-1|NA|NA
CATSDSGRTEAFF
TGTGCCACCAGTGATTCTGGGAGGACTGAAGCTTTCTTT
>TRBJ2-5|TRBV25-1|once|TRBD1
CASSPWTGSSQETQYF
TGTGCCAGCAGTCCATGGACAGGGTCCAGTCAAGAGACCCAGTACTTC
>TRBJ2-3|TRBV9|NA|NA
CASSVLGIHYDTQYF
TGTGCCAGCAGCGTTCTCGGGATTCATTATGATACGCAGTATTTT
>TRBJ2-3|TRBV19|NA|TRBD2
CASKQTSGTDTQYF
TGTGCCAGTAAACAGACTAGCGGCACAGATACGCAGTATTTT
>TRBJ2-1|TRBV5-4|NA|TRBD1
CASSLGTGVSEQFF
TGTGCCAGCAGCTTAGGGACAGGGGTGAGTGAGCAGTTCTTC
>TRBJ1-1|TRBV19|NA|TRBD1
CASSGRDRGDTEAFF
TGTGCCAGTAGTGGCCGGGACAGGGGAGATACTGAAGCTTTCTTT
>TRBJ1-4|TRBV4-3|once|NA
CASSQDTPASVREKLFF
TGCGCCAGCAGCCAAGACACTCCGGCCAGCGTACGTGAAAAACTGTTTTTT
>TRBJ1-1|TRBV2|NA|NA
CASSAQGPNTEAFF
TGTGCCAGCAGTGCGCAGGGGCCAAACACTGAAGCTTTCTTT
>TRBJ1-5|TRBV30|NA|TRBD1
CAWSVAGQGAAYSNQPQHF
TGTGCCTGGAGTGTAGCGGGACAGGGGGCCGCCTATAGCAATCAGCCCCAGCATTTT
>TRBJ2-7|TRBV2|few|NA
CASSGQFSYEQYF
TGTGCCAGCAGTGGACAGTTCTCCTACGAGCAGTACTTC
>TRBJ2-3|TRBV3-1/TRBV3-2|NA|NA
CASSQDPSGFSTDTQYF
TGTGCCAGCAGCCAAGATCCCAGCGGGTTTAGCACAGATACGCAGTATTTT
>TRBJ1-2|TRBV9|NA|TRBD1
CASSPGDRGSDYTF
TGTGCCAGCAGCCCGGGGGACAGGGGGTCTGACTACACCTTC
>TRBJ1-4|TRBV15|once|NA
CATSWVRVTNEKLFF
TGTGCCACCAGCTGGGTTCGGGTGACTAATGAAAAACTGTTTTTT
>TRBJ1-1|TRBV6-5|NA|NA
CASTSGNTEAFF
TGTGCCAGCACTTCGGGGAACACTGAAGCTTTCTTT
>TRBJ1-2|TRBV7-8|once|TRBD1
CASSLDHRGYGYTF
TGTGCCAGCAGCTTAGATCACAGGGGTTATGGCTACACCTTC
>TRBJ2-3|TRBV2|NA|TRBD2
CASSEVASGGTDTQYF
TGTGCCAGCAGTGAGGTGGCTAGCGGGGGCACAGATACGCAGTATTTT
>TRBJ1-3|TRBV6-5|NA|NA
CATKRDSGNTIYF
TGTGCCACCAAGAGAGATTCTGGAAACACCATATATTTT
>TRBJ2-1|TRBV3-1/TRBV3-2|NA|NA
CASSQWGGVQFF
TGTGCCAGCAGCCAGTGGGGCGGGGTGCAGTTCTTC